This is a list of T cell receptor beta chains from one sample in a study of blood T cell repertoires in COVID-19. The protocol was immunoSEQ multiplex PCR, while the TCRdb copy is restricted to in-frame clones and leaves out a portion. The sample yields around 130,000 clones, over 75% seen once. The specimen sequenced was peripheral blood. Every receptor here comes from a man aged 60 to 75 with acute or convalescent COVID-19. Each CDR3 is given with its conserved first and last residue. D genes are given only for firm matches. Not all rows give a size; the values are once, few, many and, for expanded clones, a class.

J gene: TRBJ2-7; clone size: once; D gene: .; V gene: TRBV29-1; CDR3 protein: CSVSTRTEQYF; CDR3 DNA: TGCAGCGTCTCGACTAGAACCGAGCAGTACTTC
J gene: TRBJ2-3; clone size: .; D gene: .; V gene: TRBV12-3/TRBV12-4; CDR3 protein: CASSGTNTDTQYF; CDR3 DNA: TGTGCCAGCAGTGGCACCAACACAGATACGCAGTATTTT
J gene: TRBJ1-2; clone size: .; D gene: .; V gene: TRBV7-9; CDR3 protein: CASSSQTSGYTF; CDR3 DNA: TGTGCCAGCAGCTCCCAGACTTCTGGCTACACCTTC
J gene: TRBJ1-5; clone size: .; D gene: TRBD1; V gene: TRBV12-3/TRBV12-4; CDR3 protein: CASSKQGERPQHF; CDR3 DNA: TGTGCCAGCAGTAAACAGGGGGAACGGCCCCAGCATTTT
J gene: TRBJ2-1; clone size: .; D gene: TRBD2; V gene: TRBV7-9; CDR3 protein: CASSLETSGFSYNEQFF; CDR3 DNA: TGTGCCAGCAGCTTAGAGACTAGCGGGTTCTCTTACAATGAGCAGTTCTTC
J gene: TRBJ2-3; clone size: .; D gene: .; V gene: TRBV27; CDR3 protein: CATQWAGAPSRTDTQYF; CDR3 DNA: TGTGCCACCCAATGGGCAGGGGCTCCGTCACGCACAGATACGCAGTATTTT
J gene: TRBJ2-5; clone size: .; D gene: .; V gene: TRBV5-1; CDR3 protein: CASSLSASQETQYF; CDR3 DNA: TGCGCCAGCAGCTTGTCTGCCAGTCAAGAGACCCAGTACTTC
J gene: TRBJ2-2; clone size: .; D gene: TRBD2; V gene: TRBV10-3; CDR3 protein: CAIRTSGVNTGELFF; CDR3 DNA: TGTGCCATCAGAACTAGCGGAGTGAACACCGGGGAGCTGTTTTTT
J gene: TRBJ2-3; clone size: .; D gene: .; V gene: TRBV5-1; CDR3 protein: CASSLDGAFGTDTQYF; CDR3 DNA: TGCGCCAGCAGCTTGGATGGGGCCTTCGGCACAGATACGCAGTATTTT
J gene: TRBJ2-3; clone size: .; D gene: .; V gene: TRBV12-5; CDR3 protein: CASAQADTQYF; CDR3 DNA: TGTGCTAGTGCCCAGGCTGATACGCAGTATTTT
J gene: TRBJ2-7; clone size: .; D gene: .; V gene: TRBV10-3; CDR3 protein: CAISDSSYEQYF; CDR3 DNA: TGTGCCATCAGTGACAGTTCCTACGAGCAGTACTTC
J gene: TRBJ2-5; clone size: .; D gene: TRBD2; V gene: TRBV18; CDR3 protein: CASSPEGLAGETQYF; CDR3 DNA: TGTGCCAGCTCACCCGAGGGACTAGCGGGAGAGACCCAGTACTTC
J gene: TRBJ1-5; clone size: .; D gene: TRBD1; V gene: TRBV2; CDR3 protein: CASSESAGTVSNTQHF; CDR3 DNA: TGTGCCAGCAGTGAAAGTGCTGGGACAGTTAGTAATACCCAGCATTTT
J gene: TRBJ2-1; clone size: once; D gene: .; V gene: TRBV11-2; CDR3 protein: CVSSLSASSYNEQFF; CDR3 DNA: TGTGTCAGCAGCTTATCGGCTAGCAGCTACAATGAGCAGTTCTTC
J gene: TRBJ2-7; clone size: once; D gene: TRBD2; V gene: TRBV9; CDR3 protein: CASSVEGTSGTHEQYF; CDR3 DNA: TGTGCCAGCAGCGTAGAAGGGACTAGCGGGACCCACGAGCAGTACTTC
J gene: TRBJ2-1; clone size: once; D gene: TRBD1; V gene: TRBV2; CDR3 protein: CASSRDRVPYNEQFF; CDR3 DNA: TGTGCCAGCAGCAGAGACAGGGTACCCTACAATGAGCAGTTCTTC
J gene: TRBJ1-3; clone size: .; D gene: .; V gene: TRBV12-3/TRBV12-4; CDR3 protein: CASSLTDTIYF; CDR3 DNA: TGTGCCAGCAGTTTAACGGACACCATATATTTT
J gene: TRBJ2-6; clone size: .; D gene: .; V gene: TRBV28; CDR3 protein: CASSSGGANVLTF; CDR3 DNA: TGTGCCAGCAGTTCCGGGGGGGCCAACGTCCTGACTTTC
J gene: TRBJ2-5; clone size: .; D gene: TRBD2; V gene: TRBV4-2; CDR3 protein: CASSRTSGSLGETQYF; CDR3 DNA: TGTGCCAGCAGCCGGACTAGCGGGAGTTTAGGGGAGACCCAGTACTTC
J gene: TRBJ2-7; clone size: .; D gene: TRBD1; V gene: TRBV5-1; CDR3 protein: CASSQRQGENEQYF; CDR3 DNA: TGCGCCAGCAGCCAGAGACAGGGCGAAAACGAGCAGTACTTC
J gene: TRBJ2-2; clone size: once; D gene: TRBD1; V gene: TRBV6-6; CDR3 protein: CASSPRQGPSIGELFF; CDR3 DNA: TGTGCCAGCAGCCCCAGACAGGGGCCCTCTATAGGGGAGCTGTTTTTT
J gene: TRBJ1-5; clone size: .; D gene: .; V gene: TRBV5-6; CDR3 protein: CASSFRATGNQPQHF; CDR3 DNA: TGTGCCAGCAGCTTCAGGGCGACGGGCAATCAGCCCCAGCATTTT
J gene: TRBJ2-5; clone size: .; D gene: .; V gene: TRBV18; CDR3 protein: CASSPDGSSGETQYF; CDR3 DNA: TGTGCCAGCTCACCGGACGGATCTTCGGGGGAGACCCAGTACTTC
J gene: TRBJ1-1; clone size: .; D gene: .; V gene: TRBV4-1; CDR3 protein: CASSPTIETEAFF; CDR3 DNA: TGCGCCAGCAGCCCCACAATCGAAACTGAAGCTTTCTTT
J gene: TRBJ1-1; clone size: .; D gene: .; V gene: TRBV6-5; CDR3 protein: CASGTRAMNTEAFF; CDR3 DNA: TGTGCCAGCGGAACGAGGGCCATGAACACTGAAGCTTTCTTT
J gene: TRBJ2-1; clone size: .; D gene: TRBD2; V gene: TRBV14; CDR3 protein: CASRASGSSYNEQFF; CDR3 DNA: TGTGCCAGCAGAGCTAGCGGCAGCTCCTACAATGAGCAGTTCTTC
J gene: TRBJ2-7; clone size: once; D gene: .; V gene: TRBV7-2; CDR3 protein: CASSSVAAEQYF; CDR3 DNA: TGTGCCAGCAGTTCAGTAGCGGCCGAGCAGTACTTC
J gene: TRBJ1-5; clone size: .; D gene: TRBD1; V gene: TRBV18; CDR3 protein: CASSPNRGRNQPQHF; CDR3 DNA: TGTGCCAGCTCACCCAACAGGGGACGGAATCAGCCCCAGCATTTT
J gene: TRBJ1-1; clone size: .; D gene: .; V gene: TRBV5-4; CDR3 protein: CASSSAGSMNTEAFF; CDR3 DNA: TGTGCCAGCAGCTCCGCGGGCAGCATGAACACTGAAGCTTTCTTT
J gene: TRBJ2-3; clone size: .; D gene: .; V gene: TRBV5-8; CDR3 protein: CATLSGAFFPDTQYF; CDR3 DNA: TGTGCCACGCTAAGTGGGGCGTTCTTCCCAGATACGCAGTATTTT